These 8 T cell receptor beta chains were sequenced from one sample in a study of blood T cell repertoires in COVID-19. Sequenced by immunoSEQ multiplex PCR; TCRdb stores in-frame clones only, minus some. Of about 270,000 clones in the sample, approximately 86% were seen once. The sequenced sample consisted of peripheral blood. The receptor source for this set is a woman between 18 and 29 years old with acute or convalescent COVID-19.

The chain employs TRBV27 and TRBJ2-1; 13 bases are shared with TRBD2. The CDR3 spans 16 residues. Germline V gene sequence: CDR1 MNHEY, CDR2 SMNVEV (reference sequence). The V and J ends lost 5 bases and 4 bases, in that order; junction bases with no gene match: 5. CDR3 residues: CASSPPGLAGYNEQFF. The CDR3 DNA reads TGTGCCAGCAGTCCGCCGGGACTAGCGGGATACAATGAGCAGTTCTTC.

V usage is TRBV10-1 and J usage is TRBJ1-6; 8 bases agree with TRBD1. The CDR3 sequence is 13 residues long. Losses at the gene ends were 5 bases for V and 9 bases for J; bases not matched to a gene: 3. CDR1 WNHNN and CDR2 SYGVQD come from the germline V gene (reference sequence). The CDR3 reads CASSRTGGSPLHF. The CDR3, as DNA: TGCGCCAGCAGTCGAACAGGGGGTTCACCCCTCCACTTT.

The chain employs TRBV4-3 and TRBJ1-1; maybe TRBD1 (5 bases). This CDR3 contains 14 residues. Germline V CDR1 and CDR2: LGHNA, YSLEER. The ends were cut back, 0 bases at V and 9 bases at J, with 14 bases in the middle. The CDR3 spells CASSQDLGQGKAFF. The CDR3, as DNA: TGCGCCAGCAGCCAAGATTTAGGGCAGGGCAAAGCTTTCTTT.

The chain is built from TRBV9 and TRBJ2-7, with TRBD2 matching 7 bases. The trim removed 2 bases at V and 3 bases at J, leaving 14 bases unmatched. There are 17 residues in the CDR3. Germline assignment: CDR1 SGDLS and CDR2 YYNGEE. The CDR3 loop reads CASSVGGASGYLYEQYF. CDR3 in DNA: TGTGCCAGCAGCGTCGGAGGTGCTAGCGGCTACCTCTACGAGCAGTACTTC. The variable domain in full, completed from reference TRBV9 and TRBJ2-7, reads DSGVTQTPKHLITATGQRVTLRCSPRSGDLSVYWYQQSLDQGLQFLIQYYNGEERAKGNILERFSAQQFPDLHSELNLSSLELGDSALYFCASSVGGASGYLYEQYFGPGTRLTVT.

This clone was seen a single time. The chain joins TRBV7-2 to TRBJ2-1; 10 bases map to TRBD2. Germline CDR1 SGHTA, CDR2 FQGNSA. The CDR3 consists of 15 residues. With V trimmed by 5 bases and J by 4 bases, 5 bases remained unmatched. The CDR3 region is CASSILAGVYNEQFF. The CDR3 coding sequence is TGTGCCAGCAGCATCCTAGCGGGAGTTTACAATGAGCAGTTCTTC.

The chain is built from TRBV7-3 and TRBJ2-3; 9 bases align to TRBD2. The CDR3 loop spans 18 amino acids. Germline loops: CDR1 SGHTA, CDR2 FQGTGA. V was pared by 4 bases and J by 0 bases, with 11 bases of the junction left unmatched. The CDR3 sequence is CASSYTYSGGGSTDTQYF. As DNA, the CDR3 is TGTGCCAGCAGCTATACCTATAGCGGGGGAGGGAGCACAGATACGCAGTATTTT.

The gene calls are TRBV19 and TRBJ1-2; tentative D call: TRBD1 (5 bases). This CDR3 has 16 residues. Trimming left V 2 bases short and J 5 bases short, with 18 bases between. Germline CDR1 and CDR2: LNHDA and SQIVND (reference sequence). The CDR3 DNA reads TGTGCCAGTAGTATAACCCTGGGGGGAGTAAAGTATGGCTACACCTTC. Translating gives CASSITLGGVKYGYTF.

A single count supports this clone. The J gene is TRBJ2-2, the V gene TRBV3-1 (or the pseudogene TRBV3-2); D is undetermined. V was shortened by 2 bases and J by 2 bases, with 9 bases between the two germline ends. CDR1 and CDR2 (germline): LGHDT, YNNKEL (reference sequence). CDR3 length equals 15 residues. The CDR3 nucleotides read TGTGCCAGCAGCCAAAACGGCGGTAACACCGGGGAGCTGTTTTTT. It yields the protein CASSQNGGNTGELFF.